This paragraph covers one T cell receptor beta chain sequence. This clone has a single count. This receptor's antigen is unknown. Qualities for individual bases were not recorded, and no much larger clone is one base off. This sample is drawn from a study of PD-1 blockade in classical Hodgkin lymphoma (dated by TCRdb to 2018 to 2021). Describing the broader study: Nivolumab dosing was 3 mg/kg intravenously every 2 weeks, continuing until either disease progression or unacceptable toxicity. A peripheral blood immune signature of response to PD-1 blockade in classical Hodgkin lymphoma was defined using TCR beta sequencing and CyTOF.

Points the paper makes about the study in general: The study was limited to a single clinical trial cohort, and causes of repertoire differences, possibly disease activity or prior therapy, remained undefined. By C4D1, a significant rise was seen in CD4+ TCR diversity but not in CD8+ TCR diversity (p=0.0027 vs p=0.16), and the rise was most apparent among complete responders (p=0.02). Trial patients with a complete response had baseline diversity similar to that of newly diagnosed patients, while partial responders and progressors had significantly lower diversity. Lower diversity was seen in patients whose nivolumab began less than 1 year after ASCT, and these patients were left out of later analyses so that immune reconstitution would not confound the results. Newly diagnosed patients were reported to have lower baseline TCR diversity than healthy donors, and relapsed/refractory patients were reported to have lower baseline TCR diversity still.

Via the germline V gene, CDR1 is SGHVS and CDR2 FQNEAQ. Its CDR3 holds 13 amino acids, cysteine through phenylalanine. The DNA shown is the 39-base CDR3, in frame from base 1. According to the study, the label for this sample's time point signals: cycle 1 day 1 (C1D1), immediately before nivolumab initiation. Relapse after autologous stem cell transplantation had occurred in all trial patients, and cohorts A, B and C were distinguished by prior brentuximab vedotin exposure. The trial cohort comprised a few dozen patients with relapsed/refractory classical Hodgkin lymphoma whose best overall responses were complete response, partial response or progressive disease. Single-agent nivolumab was administered to trial patients in the multi-cohort phase II CheckMate 205 trial. An independent review committee assessed best overall response by applying the 2007 International Working Group response criteria. Trial PBMCs were collected just before the start of nivolumab (C1D1) and during therapy at cycle 2 day 1 and cycle 4 day 1. Peripheral blood was collected in 8 mL Vacutainer Cell Preparation Tubes, from which PBMCs were isolated by centrifugation and then cryopreserved.

Genomic DNA was extracted with the Qiagen DNeasy kit from unsorted PBMCs and from negatively selected CD4+ and CD8+ fractions. Amplification of TCR beta CDR3 regions was done by immunoSEQ multiplex PCR with primers that anneal to V and J segments. A synthetic immune receptor repertoire was used to minimize amplification bias, and any residual bias was removed computationally once sequencing was done. The published analysis was carried out like this. Repertoire diversity was quantified as the Shannon entropy index using custom Python scripts. Unsorted, CD4+ and CD8+ repertoires were analyzed separately, except for combined analyses in which CD4+ and CD8+ sequences were merged in silico. A clone counted as expanded when the clone's frequency after treatment rose at least 2-fold relative to C1D1, and clones undetected at baseline were given a pseudocount of 0.5. Singleton clones were defined as clones with 0 or 1 copy at C1D1, and non-singleton clones were defined as clones with 2 or more copies. Clones expanded in unsorted samples were annotated as CD4+, CD8+ or unknown by matching protein sequences in sorted samples from the same patient. Wilcoxon tests on paired samples were used to test diversity changes from C1D1 to C4D1. What TCRdb holds here is the immuneACCESS table cut down to in-frame rearrangements. Part of the clones is not present; checked against another copy, under half of the missing clones reflect an unresolved V gene, and the others are unexplained. That table furnishes V, J and clone size, whereas the DNA furnished D and trimming. Recorded for this sample are some 39,000 clones; roughly 90% of them occurred a single time. The ten most abundant clones make up over 8% of the sample.

The sample in question was peripheral blood mononuclear cells (PBMCs), obtained at baseline. This TCR was sampled from a human donor with classical Hodgkin lymphoma. The rearranged segments are TRBV7-8 and TRBJ2-3; 7 central bases correspond to TRBD2. The bases read TGTGCGTCCCTAGCGGAGCGCACAGATACGCAGTATTTT. It is translated as CASLAERTDTQYF.